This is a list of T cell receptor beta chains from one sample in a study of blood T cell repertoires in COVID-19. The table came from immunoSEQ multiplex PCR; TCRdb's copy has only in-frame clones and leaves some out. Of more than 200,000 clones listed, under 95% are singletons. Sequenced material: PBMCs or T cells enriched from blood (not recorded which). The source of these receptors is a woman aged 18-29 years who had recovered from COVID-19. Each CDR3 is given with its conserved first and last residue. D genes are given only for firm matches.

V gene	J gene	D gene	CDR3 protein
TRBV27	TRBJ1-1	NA	CASSSGQMNTEAFF
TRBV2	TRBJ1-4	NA	CASGGGSEKLFF
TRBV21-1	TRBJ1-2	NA	CASSRTSGGYGYTF
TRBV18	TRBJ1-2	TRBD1	CASSGDRGNYGYTF
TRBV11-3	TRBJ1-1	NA	CASSLQGANTEAFF
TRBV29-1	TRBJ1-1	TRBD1	CSVGQGTEAFF
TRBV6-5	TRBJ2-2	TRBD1	CASTPQGAGTGELFF
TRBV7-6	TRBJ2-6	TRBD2	CASSLGGGGGANVLTF
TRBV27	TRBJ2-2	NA	CASKLRSGELFF
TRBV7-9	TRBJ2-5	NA	CASSLWLRVQETQYF
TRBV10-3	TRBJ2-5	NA	CAISESRETQYF
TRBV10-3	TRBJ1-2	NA	CAISESGRAIDGYTF
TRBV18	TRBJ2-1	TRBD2	CASSRTSGKVNNEQFF
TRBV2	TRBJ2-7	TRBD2	CASRGLVTYEQYF
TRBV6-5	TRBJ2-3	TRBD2	CASRPLAASTDTQYF
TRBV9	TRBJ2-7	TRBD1	CASSVGGTGPYEQYF
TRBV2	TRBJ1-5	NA	CASTRYSNQPQHF
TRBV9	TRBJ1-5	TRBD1	CASSGGQGSNQPQHF
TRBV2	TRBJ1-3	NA	CASSERTVSGNTIYF
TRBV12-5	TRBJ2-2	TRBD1	CASGLGDRGSGELFF
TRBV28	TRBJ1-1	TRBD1	CASSLWGDRKGTEAFF
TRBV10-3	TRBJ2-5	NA	CAIRDWEETQYF
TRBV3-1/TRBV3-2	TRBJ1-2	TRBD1	CASSLRDRGYTF
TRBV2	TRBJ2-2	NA	CASSASFAGELFF